This T cell receptor (beta chain) was retrieved from a study of T cell repertoires in cytomegalovirus infection. Study as a whole: Recently identified HLA-C-restricted CMV epitopes and well-studied HLA-B-restricted CMV epitopes were used by the study.

Per germline, CDR1 SGHAT and CDR2 FQNNGV. The CDR3 is 14 residues long. V was trimmed by 3 bases and J by 0 bases, leaving 6 bases between them. Study-wide results and limits: Clonotypes of TCR beta that were HLA-C-restricted and CMV-specific dominated the ex vivo response.

This clonotype was seen a handful of times. Its target is unknown. TCRdb reprocessed the reads via MiXCR and lists one record per CDR3 protein. Among roughly 500,000 distinct CDR3 sequences listed, roughly 46% were seen once. This TCR was recovered from a human donor in good health (CMV status not recorded). Some clones in this sample may be carry-over from other donors' samples. The chain uses TRBV11-2 and TRBJ2-1; D not resolved. This sample comprised cultured PBMCs, obtained from culture after CMV antigen stimulation. The CDR3 DNA follows: TGTGCCAGCAGCTTTATGCTCTCCTACAATGAGCAGTTCTTC. Protein sequence: CASSFMLSYNEQFF.